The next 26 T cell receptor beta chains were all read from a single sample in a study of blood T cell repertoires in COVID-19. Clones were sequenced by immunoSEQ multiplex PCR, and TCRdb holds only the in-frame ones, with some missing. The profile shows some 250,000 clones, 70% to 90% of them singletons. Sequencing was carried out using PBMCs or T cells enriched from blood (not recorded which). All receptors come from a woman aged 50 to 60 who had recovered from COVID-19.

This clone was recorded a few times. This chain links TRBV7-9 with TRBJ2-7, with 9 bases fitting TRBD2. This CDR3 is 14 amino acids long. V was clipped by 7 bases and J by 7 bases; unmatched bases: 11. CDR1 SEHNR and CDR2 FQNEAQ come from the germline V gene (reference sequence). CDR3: CASTRGSGSGEQYF. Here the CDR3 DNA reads TGTGCCAGCACCCGTGGTAGCGGGAGTGGTGAGCAGTACTTC.

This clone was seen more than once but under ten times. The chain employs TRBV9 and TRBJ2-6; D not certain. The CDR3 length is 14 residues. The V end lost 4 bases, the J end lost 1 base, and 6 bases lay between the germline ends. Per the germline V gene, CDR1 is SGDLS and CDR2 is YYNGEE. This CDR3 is CASSSYSGANVLTF. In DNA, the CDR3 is TGTGCCAGCAGCTCGTATTCTGGGGCCAACGTCCTGACTTTC.

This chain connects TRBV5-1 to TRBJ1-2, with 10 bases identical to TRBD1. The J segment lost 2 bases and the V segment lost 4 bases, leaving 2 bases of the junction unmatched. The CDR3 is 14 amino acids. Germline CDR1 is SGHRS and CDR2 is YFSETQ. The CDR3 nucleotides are TGCGCCAGCAGCGGGGGACAGGGGAACTATGGCTACACCTTC. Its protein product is CASSGGQGNYGYTF.

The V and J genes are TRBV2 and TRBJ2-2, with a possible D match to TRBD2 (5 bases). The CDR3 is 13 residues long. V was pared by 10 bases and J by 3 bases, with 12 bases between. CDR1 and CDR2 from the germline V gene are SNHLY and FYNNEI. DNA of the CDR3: TGTGCCACCGGAGGTCCGTACACCGGGGAGCTGTTTTTT. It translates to CATGGPYTGELFF.

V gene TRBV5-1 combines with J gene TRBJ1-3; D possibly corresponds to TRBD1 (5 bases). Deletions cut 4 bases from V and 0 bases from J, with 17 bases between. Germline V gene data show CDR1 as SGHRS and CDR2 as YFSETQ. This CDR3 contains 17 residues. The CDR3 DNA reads TGCGCCAGCAGCCCGGAAGGGCAGGGCCTCTCTGGAAACACCATATATTTT. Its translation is CASSPEGQGLSGNTIYF.

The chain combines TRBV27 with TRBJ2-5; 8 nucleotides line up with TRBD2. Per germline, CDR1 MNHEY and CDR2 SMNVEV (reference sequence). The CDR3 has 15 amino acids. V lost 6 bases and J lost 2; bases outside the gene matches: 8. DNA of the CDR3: TGTGCCAGCAGGGGACTAGTGGAGTCACAAGAGACCCAGTACTTC. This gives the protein CASRGLVESQETQYF.

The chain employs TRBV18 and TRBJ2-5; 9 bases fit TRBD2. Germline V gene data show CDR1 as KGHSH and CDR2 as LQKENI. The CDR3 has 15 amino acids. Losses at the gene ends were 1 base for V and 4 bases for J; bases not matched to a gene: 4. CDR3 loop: CASSPLAGAGETQYF. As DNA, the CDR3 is TGTGCCAGCTCACCACTAGCGGGAGCTGGAGAGACCCAGTACTTC.

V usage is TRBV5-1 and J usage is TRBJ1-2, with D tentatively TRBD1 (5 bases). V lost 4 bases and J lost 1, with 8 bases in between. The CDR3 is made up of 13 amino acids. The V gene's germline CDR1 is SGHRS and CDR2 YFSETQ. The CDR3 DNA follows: TGCGCCAGCAGCCAGGGAAATAACTATGGCTACACCTTC. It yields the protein CASSQGNNYGYTF.

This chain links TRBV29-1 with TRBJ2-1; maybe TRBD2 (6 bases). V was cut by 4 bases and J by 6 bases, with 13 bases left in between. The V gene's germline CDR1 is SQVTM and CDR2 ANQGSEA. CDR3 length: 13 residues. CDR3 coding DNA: TGCAGCGTTGTGCGCGGGAACGGCAATGAGCAGTTCTTC. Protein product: CSVVRGNGNEQFF.

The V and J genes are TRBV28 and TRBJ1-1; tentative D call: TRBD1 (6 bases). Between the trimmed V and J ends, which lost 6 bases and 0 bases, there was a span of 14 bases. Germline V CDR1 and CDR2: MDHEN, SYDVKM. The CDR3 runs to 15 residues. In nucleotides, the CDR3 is TGTGCCAGCAGGGGAGGGGGGCCAATGAACACTGAAGCTTTCTTT. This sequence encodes CASRGGGPMNTEAFF.

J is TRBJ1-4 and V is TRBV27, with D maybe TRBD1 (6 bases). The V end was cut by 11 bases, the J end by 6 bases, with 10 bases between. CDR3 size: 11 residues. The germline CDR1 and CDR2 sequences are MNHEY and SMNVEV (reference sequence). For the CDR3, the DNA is TGTGCCGGGGGGGGCTATGAAAAACTGTTTTTT. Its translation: CAGGGYEKLFF.

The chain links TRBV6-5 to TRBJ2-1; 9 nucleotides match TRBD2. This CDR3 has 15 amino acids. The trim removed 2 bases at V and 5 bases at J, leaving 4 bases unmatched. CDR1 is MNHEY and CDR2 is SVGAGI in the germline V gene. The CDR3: CASSYTSGRHNEQFF. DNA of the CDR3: TGTGCCAGCAGTTACACGAGCGGGAGGCACAATGAGCAGTTCTTC.

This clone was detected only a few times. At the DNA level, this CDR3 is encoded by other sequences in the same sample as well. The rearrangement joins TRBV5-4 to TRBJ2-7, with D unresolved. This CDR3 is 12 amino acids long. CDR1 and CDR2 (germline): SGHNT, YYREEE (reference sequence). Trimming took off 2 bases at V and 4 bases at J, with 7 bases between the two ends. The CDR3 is CASSLDGYEQYF. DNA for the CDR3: TGTGCCAGCAGCTTAGACGGGTACGAGCAGTACTTC.

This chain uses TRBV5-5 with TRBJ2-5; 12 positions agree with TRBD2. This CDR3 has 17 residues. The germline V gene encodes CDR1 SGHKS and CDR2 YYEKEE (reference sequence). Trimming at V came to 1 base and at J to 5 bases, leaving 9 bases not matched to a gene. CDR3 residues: CASSLWSSGRAGETQYF. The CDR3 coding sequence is TGTGCCAGCAGCTTGTGGTCTAGCGGGAGGGCCGGGGAGACCCAGTACTTC. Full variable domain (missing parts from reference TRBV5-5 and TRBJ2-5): DAGVTQSPTHLIKTRGQQVTLRCSPISGHKSVSWYQQVLGQGPQFIFQYYEKEERGRGNFPDRFSARQFPNYSSELNVNALLLGDSALYLCASSLWSSGRAGETQYFGPGTRLLVL.

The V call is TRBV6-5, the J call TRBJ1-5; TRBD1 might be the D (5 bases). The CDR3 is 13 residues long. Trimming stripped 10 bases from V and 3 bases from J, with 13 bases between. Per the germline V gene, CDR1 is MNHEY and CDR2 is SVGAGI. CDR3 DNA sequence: TGTGCCACCCAGACAGCGCTCAATCAGCCCCAGCATTTT. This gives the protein CATQTALNQPQHF.

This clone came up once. For the CDR3, the DNA is TGTGCCAGCTCATCAGGGGCTAGCGGGAGGAATGAGCAGTTCTTC. Residues: CASSSGASGRNEQFF. The chain combines TRBV18 with TRBJ2-1; 11 bases are a match to TRBD2. Germline-derived CDR1 and CDR2 are KGHSH and LQKENI. The CDR3 is 15 residues long. With V trimmed by 5 bases and J by 7 bases, 7 bases remained unmatched.

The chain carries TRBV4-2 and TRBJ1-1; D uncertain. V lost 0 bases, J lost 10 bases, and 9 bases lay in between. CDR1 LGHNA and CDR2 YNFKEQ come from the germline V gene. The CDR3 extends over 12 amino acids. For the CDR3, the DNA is TGTGCCAGCAGCCAAGATATAAGCCCAGCTTTCTTT. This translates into CASSQDISPAFF.

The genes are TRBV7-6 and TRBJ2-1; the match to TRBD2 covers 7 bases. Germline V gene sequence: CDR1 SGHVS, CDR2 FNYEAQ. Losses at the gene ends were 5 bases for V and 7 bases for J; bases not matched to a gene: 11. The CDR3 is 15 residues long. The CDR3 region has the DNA TGTGCCAGCAGCCAAGGGGCCGGGAGGAGGAATGAGCAGTTCTTC. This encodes CASSQGAGRRNEQFF.

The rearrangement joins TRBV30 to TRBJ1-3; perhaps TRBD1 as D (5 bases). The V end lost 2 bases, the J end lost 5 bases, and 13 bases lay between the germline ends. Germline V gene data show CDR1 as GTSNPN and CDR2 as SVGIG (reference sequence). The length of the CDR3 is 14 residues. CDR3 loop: CAWSRRGRRNTIYF. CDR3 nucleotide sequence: TGTGCCTGGAGTCGGAGGGGCCGTAGAAACACCATATATTTT.

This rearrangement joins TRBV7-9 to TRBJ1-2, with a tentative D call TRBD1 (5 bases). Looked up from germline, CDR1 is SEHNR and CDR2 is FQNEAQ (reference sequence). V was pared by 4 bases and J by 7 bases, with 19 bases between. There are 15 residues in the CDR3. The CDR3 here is CASSWGTTRESGYTF. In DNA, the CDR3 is TGTGCCAGCAGCTGGGGGACGACCCGGGAGAGTGGCTACACCTTC.

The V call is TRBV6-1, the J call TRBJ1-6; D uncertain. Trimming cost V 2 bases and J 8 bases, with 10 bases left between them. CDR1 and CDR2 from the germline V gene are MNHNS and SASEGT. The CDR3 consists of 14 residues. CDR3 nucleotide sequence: TGTGCCAGCAGTGAATCACGGGGTGATTCACCCCTCCACTTT. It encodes CASSESRGDSPLHF.

In DNA, the CDR3 is TGCAGCGGGTTAGACAGGCGTCTTGAAGCTTTCTTT. Its protein is CSGLDRRLEAFF. This rearrangement joins TRBV29-1 to TRBJ1-1, with a possible D match to TRBD1 (6 bases). Germline V gene data show CDR1 as SQVTM and CDR2 as ANQGSEA. The V end was cut by 7 bases, the J end by 7 bases, with 16 bases between. The CDR3 is made up of 12 amino acids.

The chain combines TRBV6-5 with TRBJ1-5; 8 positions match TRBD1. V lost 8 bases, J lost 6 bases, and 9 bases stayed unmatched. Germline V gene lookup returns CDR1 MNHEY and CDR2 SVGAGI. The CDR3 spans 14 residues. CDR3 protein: CASRPTGEAQPQHF. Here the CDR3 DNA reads TGTGCCAGCCGTCCGACAGGGGAGGCTCAGCCCCAGCATTTT.

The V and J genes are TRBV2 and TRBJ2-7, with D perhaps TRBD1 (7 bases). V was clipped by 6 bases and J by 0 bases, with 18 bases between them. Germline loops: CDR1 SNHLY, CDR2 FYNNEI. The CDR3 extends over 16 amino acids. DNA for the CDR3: TGTGCCAGCAGCGCAACCTATCAGGGGGGCTCCTACGAGCAGTACTTC. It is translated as CASSATYQGGSYEQYF.

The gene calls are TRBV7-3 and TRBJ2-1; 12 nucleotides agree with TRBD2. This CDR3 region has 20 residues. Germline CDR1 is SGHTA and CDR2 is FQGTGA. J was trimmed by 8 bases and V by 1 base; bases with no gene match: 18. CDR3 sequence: CASSLKGRASGRANHDEQFF. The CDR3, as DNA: TGTGCCAGCAGCTTAAAGGGGCGGGCTAGCGGGAGGGCAAACCACGATGAGCAGTTCTTC.

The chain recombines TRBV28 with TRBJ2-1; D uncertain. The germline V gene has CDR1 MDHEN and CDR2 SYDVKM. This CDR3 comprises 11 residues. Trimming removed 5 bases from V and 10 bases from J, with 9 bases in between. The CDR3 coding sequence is TGTGCCAGCAGTCCAGGTCAGGAGCAGTTCTTC. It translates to CASSPGQEQFF.